This passage covers 5 T cell receptor beta chains from one sample sequenced in a study of cytomegalovirus exposure and HLA in healthy donors. The PCR was carried out with 60 Vbeta primers and 13 Jbeta primers. The method was immunoSEQ multiplex PCR; TCRdb's version includes in-frame clones alone and lacks a portion of them. The sample records roughly 130,000 clones, less than 80% being singletons. The specimen sequenced was PBMCs. These receptor sequences come from a middle-aged man in good health and CMV-seropositive.

This clone was detected a few times. The J gene is TRBJ1-3, the V gene TRBV19; TRBD1 agrees at 7 bases. The CDR3 has 14 residues. Trimming cost V 6 bases and J 0 bases; bases outside gene matches: 2. Germline CDR1 and CDR2: LNHDA and SQIVND (reference sequence). CDR3 amino acids: CASRDRSSGNTIYF. CDR3 sequence (DNA): TGTGCCAGTAGGGACAGGAGCTCTGGAAACACCATATATTTT.

The rearrangement joins TRBV6-5 to TRBJ2-7, with a possible D match to TRBD1 (5 bases). Trimming removed 2 bases from V and 0 bases from J, with 11 bases in between. The CDR3 totals 15 residues. Germline CDR1 is MNHEY and CDR2 is SVGAGI. The DNA of the CDR3 is TGTGCCAGCAGTTACGACAGCCCAAGCTCCTACGAGCAGTACTTC. It translates to CASSYDSPSSYEQYF.

This sequence joins TRBV7-9 and TRBJ2-7, with 7 positions matching TRBD1. The CDR3 extends over 16 amino acids. The junction had 13 bases not matched to a gene; V was cut back by 4 bases and J by 4 bases. Germline V gene data show CDR1 as SEHNR and CDR2 as FQNEAQ (reference sequence). The CDR3 reads CASSSTMGQTFYEQYF. The CDR3 DNA follows: TGTGCCAGCAGCTCGACGATGGGACAGACCTTTTACGAGCAGTACTTC.

The V call is TRBV10-1, the J call TRBJ2-3; no firm D call. The CDR3 length is 13 residues. V lost 3 bases and J 0 bases, leaving 4 bases between the germline ends. CDR1 WNHNN and CDR2 SYGVQD come from the germline V gene (reference sequence). CDR3 nucleotide sequence: TGCGCCAGCAGTGATCCTAGCACAGATACGCAGTATTTT. This gives the protein CASSDPSTDTQYF.

This chain links TRBV27 with TRBJ1-2, with 8 bases identical to TRBD1. The CDR3 contains 20 residues. Germline V lookup: CDR1 MNHEY, CDR2 SMNVEV (reference sequence). V gave up 7 bases and J gave up 4 bases; unmatched junction bases: 26. CDR3 residues: CASTELRSRTGPSGIYGYTF. As DNA, the CDR3 is TGTGCCAGCACCGAATTACGCAGTCGGACAGGGCCCAGTGGTATCTATGGCTACACCTTC.